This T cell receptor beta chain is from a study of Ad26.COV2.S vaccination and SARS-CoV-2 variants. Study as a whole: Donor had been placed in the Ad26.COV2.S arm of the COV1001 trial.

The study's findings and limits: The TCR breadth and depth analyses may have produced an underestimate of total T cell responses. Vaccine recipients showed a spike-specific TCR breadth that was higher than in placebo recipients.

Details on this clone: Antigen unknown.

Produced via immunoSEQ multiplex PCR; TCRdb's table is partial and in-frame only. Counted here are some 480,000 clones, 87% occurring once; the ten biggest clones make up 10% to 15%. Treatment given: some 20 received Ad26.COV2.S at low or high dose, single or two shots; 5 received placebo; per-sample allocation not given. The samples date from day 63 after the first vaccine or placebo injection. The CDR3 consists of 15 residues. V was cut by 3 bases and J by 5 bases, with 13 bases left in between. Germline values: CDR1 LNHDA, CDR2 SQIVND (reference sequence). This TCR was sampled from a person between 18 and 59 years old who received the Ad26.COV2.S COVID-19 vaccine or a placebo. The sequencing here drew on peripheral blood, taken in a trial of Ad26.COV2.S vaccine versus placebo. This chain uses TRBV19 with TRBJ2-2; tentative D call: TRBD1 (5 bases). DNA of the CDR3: TGTGCCAGTAGTATTCCGGGCCAGGGTACCGGGGAGCTGTTTTTT. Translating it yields CASSIPGQGTGELFF.